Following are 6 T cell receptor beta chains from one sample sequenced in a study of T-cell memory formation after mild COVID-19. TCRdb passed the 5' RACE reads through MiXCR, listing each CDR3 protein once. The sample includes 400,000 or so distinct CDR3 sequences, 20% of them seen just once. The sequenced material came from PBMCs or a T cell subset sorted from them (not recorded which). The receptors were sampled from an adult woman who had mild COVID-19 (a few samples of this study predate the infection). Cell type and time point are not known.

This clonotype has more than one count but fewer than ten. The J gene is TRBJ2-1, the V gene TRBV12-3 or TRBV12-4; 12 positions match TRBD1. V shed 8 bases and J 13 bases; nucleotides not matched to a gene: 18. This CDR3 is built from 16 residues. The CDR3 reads CASGVGPGQGAKGQFF. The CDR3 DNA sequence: TGTGCCAGCGGAGTGGGGCCGGGACAGGGGGCGAAGGGACAGTTCTTC.

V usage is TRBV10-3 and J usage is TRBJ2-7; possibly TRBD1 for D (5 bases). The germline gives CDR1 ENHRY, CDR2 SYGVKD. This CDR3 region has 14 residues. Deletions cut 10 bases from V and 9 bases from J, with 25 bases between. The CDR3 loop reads CATSPYTGATAQYF. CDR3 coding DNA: TGTGCCACCTCCCCCTACACAGGCGCGACGGCGCAGTACTTC.

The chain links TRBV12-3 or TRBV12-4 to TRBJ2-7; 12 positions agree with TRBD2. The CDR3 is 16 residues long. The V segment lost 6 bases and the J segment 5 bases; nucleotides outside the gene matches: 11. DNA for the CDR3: TGTGCCAGCAGACCTGAGACTAGCGGGAGACTCAACGAGCAGTACTTC. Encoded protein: CASRPETSGRLNEQYF.

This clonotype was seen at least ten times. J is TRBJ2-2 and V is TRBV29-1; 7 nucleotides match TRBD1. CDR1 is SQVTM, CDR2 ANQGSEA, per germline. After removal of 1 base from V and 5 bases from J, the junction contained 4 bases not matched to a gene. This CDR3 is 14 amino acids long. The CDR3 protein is CSVEGPRGTGELFF. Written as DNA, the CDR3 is TGCAGCGTTGAAGGGCCCAGGGGGACCGGGGAGCTGTTTTTT.

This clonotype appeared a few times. The CDR3 DNA follows: TGCGCCAGCAGCCAAGAGGGCCTAGAAATCGATGAGCAGTTCTTC. Its protein product is CASSQEGLEIDEQFF. The chain couples TRBV4-1 to TRBJ2-1; no firm D call. The germline V and J ends were trimmed by 0 bases and 8 bases, with 14 bases remaining between them. Germline V gene sequence: CDR1 MGHRA, CDR2 YSYEKL. This CDR3 spans 15 amino acids.

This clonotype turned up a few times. Here the CDR3 reads CASSRITGGTEAFF. For the CDR3, the DNA is TGTGCCAGCAGCCGGATTACAGGGGGCACTGAAGCTTTCTTT. This chain joins TRBV11-1 and TRBJ1-1; TRBD1 agrees at 8 bases. Losses at the gene ends were 5 bases for V and 4 bases for J; bases not matched to a gene: 6. Germline assignment: CDR1 SGHAT and CDR2 FQDESV (reference sequence). The CDR3 totals 14 residues. Filled out from reference TRBV11-1 and TRBJ1-1, the complete variable domain reads EAEVAQSPRYKITEKSQAVAFWCDPISGHATLYWYRQILGQGPELLVQFQDESVVDDSQLPKDRFSAERLKGVDSTLKIQPAELGDSAMYLCASSRITGGTEAFFGQGTRLTVV.